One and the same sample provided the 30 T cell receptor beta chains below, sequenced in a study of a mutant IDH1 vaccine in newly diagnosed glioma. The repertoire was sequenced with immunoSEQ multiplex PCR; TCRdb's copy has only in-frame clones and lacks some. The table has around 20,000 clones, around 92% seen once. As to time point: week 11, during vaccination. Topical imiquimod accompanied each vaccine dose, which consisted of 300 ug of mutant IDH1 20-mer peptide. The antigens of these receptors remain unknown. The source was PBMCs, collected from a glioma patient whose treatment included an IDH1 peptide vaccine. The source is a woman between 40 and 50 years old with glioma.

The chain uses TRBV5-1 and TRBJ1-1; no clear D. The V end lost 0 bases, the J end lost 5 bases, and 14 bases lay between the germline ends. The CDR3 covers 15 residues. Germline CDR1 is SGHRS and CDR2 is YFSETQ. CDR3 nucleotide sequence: TGCGCCAGCAGCTTGGCCCCGAAGGGAGGAACTGAAGCTTTCTTT. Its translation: CASSLAPKGGTEAFF.

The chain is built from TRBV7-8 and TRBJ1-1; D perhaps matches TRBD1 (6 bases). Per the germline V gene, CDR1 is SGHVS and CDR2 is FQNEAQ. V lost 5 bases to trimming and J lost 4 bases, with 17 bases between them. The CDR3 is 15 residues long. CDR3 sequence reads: CASSLWGGSATEAFF. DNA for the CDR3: TGTGCCAGCAGCCTATGGGGGGGCAGTGCCACTGAAGCTTTCTTT.

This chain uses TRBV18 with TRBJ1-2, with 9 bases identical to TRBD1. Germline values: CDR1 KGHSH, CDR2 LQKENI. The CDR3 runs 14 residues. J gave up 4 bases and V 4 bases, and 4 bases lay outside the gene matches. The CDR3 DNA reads TGTGCCAGCTCACGGACAGGGGAACGCTATGGCTACACCTTC. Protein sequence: CASSRTGERYGYTF. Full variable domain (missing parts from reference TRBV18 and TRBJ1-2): NAGVMQNPRHLVRRRGQEARLRCSPMKGHSHVYWYRQLPEEGLKFMVYLQKENIIDESGMPKERFSAEFPKEGPSILRIQQVVRGDSAAYFCASSRTGERYGYTFGSGTRLTVV.

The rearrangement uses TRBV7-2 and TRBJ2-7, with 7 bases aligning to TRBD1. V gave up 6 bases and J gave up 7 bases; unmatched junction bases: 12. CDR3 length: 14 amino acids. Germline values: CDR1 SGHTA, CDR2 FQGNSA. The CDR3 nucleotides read TGTGCCAGCAGTTTCTTCATACAGGGGCGGGAGCAGTACTTC. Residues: CASSFFIQGREQYF. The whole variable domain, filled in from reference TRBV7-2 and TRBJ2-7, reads GAGVSQSPSNKVTEKGKDVELRCDPISGHTALYWYRQSLGQGLEFLIYFQGNSAPDKSGLPSDRFSAERTGGSVSTLTIQRTQQEDSAVYLCASSFFIQGREQYFGPGTRLTVT.

The CDR3 DNA sequence: TGCAGTGCTACTACAGGGTTTCGAGCTTTCTTT. Its protein product is CSATTGFRAFF. V and J are TRBV20-1 and TRBJ1-1, with D perhaps matching TRBD1 (6 bases). Between the trimmed V and J ends, which lost 4 bases and 10 bases, there was a span of 13 bases. The CDR3 has 11 residues. CDR1 is DFQATT, CDR2 SNEGSKA, per germline (reference sequence).

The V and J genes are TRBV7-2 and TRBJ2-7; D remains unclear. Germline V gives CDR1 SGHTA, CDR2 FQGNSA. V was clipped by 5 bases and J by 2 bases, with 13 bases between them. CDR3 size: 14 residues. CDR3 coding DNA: TGTGCCAGCAGCCCAACCCACACAACCTACGAGCAGTACTTC. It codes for CASSPTHTTYEQYF.

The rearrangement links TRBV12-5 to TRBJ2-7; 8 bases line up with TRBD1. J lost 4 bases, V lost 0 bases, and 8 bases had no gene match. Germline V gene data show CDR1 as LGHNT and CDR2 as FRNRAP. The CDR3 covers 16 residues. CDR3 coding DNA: TGTGCTAGTGGTTTGGTACTGGGGACAGGCCCTTACGAGCAGTACTTC. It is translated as CASGLVLGTGPYEQYF.

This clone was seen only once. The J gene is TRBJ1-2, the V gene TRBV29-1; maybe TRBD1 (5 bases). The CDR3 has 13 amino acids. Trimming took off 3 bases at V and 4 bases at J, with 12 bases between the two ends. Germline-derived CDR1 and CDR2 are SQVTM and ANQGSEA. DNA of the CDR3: TGCAGCGTTGATGGAGGGGTGGTCTATGGCTACACCTTC. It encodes CSVDGGVVYGYTF.

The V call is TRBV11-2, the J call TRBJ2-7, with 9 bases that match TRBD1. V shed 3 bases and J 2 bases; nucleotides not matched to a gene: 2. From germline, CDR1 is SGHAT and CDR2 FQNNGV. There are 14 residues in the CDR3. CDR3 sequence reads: CASSLGTGTYEQYF. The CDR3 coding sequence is TGTGCCAGCAGCTTGGGGACAGGGACCTACGAGCAGTACTTC.

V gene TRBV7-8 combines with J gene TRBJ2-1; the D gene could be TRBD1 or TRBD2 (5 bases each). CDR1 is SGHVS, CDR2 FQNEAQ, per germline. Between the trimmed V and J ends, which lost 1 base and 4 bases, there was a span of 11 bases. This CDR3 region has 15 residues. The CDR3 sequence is CASSLEGTVYNEQFF. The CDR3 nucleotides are TGTGCCAGCAGCTTAGAAGGGACGGTATACAATGAGCAGTTCTTC. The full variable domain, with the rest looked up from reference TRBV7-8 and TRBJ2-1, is GAGVSQSPRYKVAKRGQDVALRCDPISGHVSLFWYQQALGQGPEFLTYFQNEAQLDKSGLPSDRFFAERPEGSVSTLKIQRTQQEDSAVYLCASSLEGTVYNEQFFGPGTRLTVL.

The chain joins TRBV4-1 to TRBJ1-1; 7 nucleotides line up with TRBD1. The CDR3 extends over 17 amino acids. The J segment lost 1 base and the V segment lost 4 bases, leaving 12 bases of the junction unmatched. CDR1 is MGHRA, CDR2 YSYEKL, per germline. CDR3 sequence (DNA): TGCGCCAGCAGCCGTATATGGGCTGGGACAGCGAACACTGAAGCTTTCTTT. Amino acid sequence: CASSRIWAGTANTEAFF.

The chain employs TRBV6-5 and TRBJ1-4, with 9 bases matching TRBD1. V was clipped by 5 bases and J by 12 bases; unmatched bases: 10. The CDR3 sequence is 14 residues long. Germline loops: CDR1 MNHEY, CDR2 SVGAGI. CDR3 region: CASSQGTGSIQLFF. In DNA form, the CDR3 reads TGTGCCAGCAGTCAAGGGACAGGGTCTATCCAACTGTTTTTT.

This CDR3 reads CASSADGNSGNTIYF. The CDR3 DNA is TGCGCCAGCAGCGCCGACGGAAACTCTGGAAACACCATATATTTT. This chain connects TRBV10-2 to TRBJ1-3, with D uncertain. Germline CDR1 WSHSY, CDR2 SAAADI. Trimming took 6 bases from V and 0 from J, leaving 12 bases between them. The CDR3 runs to 15 residues.

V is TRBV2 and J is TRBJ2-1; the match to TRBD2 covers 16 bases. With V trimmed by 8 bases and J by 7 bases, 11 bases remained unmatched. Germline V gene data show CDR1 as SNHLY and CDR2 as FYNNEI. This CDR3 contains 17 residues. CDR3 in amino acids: CASRSGTSGRAWNEQFF. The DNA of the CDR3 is TGTGCCAGCCGTTCTGGGACTAGCGGGAGGGCCTGGAATGAGCAGTTCTTC.

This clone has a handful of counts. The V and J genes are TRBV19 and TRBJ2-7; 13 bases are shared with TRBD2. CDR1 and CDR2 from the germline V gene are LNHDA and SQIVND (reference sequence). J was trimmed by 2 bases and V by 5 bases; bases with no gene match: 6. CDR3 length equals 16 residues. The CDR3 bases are TGTGCCAGTAGTCCTGGACTAGCGGGGGACACCTACGAGCAGTACTTC. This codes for CASSPGLAGDTYEQYF.

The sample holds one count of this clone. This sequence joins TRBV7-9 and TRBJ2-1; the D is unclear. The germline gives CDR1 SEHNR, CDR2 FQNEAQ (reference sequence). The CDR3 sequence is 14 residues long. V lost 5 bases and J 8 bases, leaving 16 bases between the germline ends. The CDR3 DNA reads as TGTGCCAGCAGCCCCACGGCTATGCGGCATGAGCAGTTCTTC. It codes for CASSPTAMRHEQFF.

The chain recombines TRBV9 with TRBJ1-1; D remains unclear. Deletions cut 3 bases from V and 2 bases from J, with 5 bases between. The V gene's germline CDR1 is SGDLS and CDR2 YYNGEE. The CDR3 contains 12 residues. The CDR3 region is CASSAGNTEAFF. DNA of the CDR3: TGTGCCAGCAGCGCCGGTAACACTGAAGCTTTCTTT.

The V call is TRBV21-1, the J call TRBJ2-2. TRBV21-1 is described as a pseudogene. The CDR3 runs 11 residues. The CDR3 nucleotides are TGTGCCAGCAAAGTTCCCGGGGAGCTGTTTTTT. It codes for CASKVPGELFF.

This CDR3 is CSVARETQYF. The CDR3, as DNA: TGCAGCGTCGCCCGGGAGACCCAGTACTTC. The chain has TRBV29-1 and TRBJ2-5, with D unclear. The CDR3 extends over 10 amino acids. Germline values: CDR1 SQVTM, CDR2 ANQGSEA. Trimming pared 6 bases from V and 5 bases from J, leaving 7 bases between. The variable domain in full, with the rest retrieved from reference TRBV29-1 and TRBJ2-5, is SAVISQKPSRDICQRGTSLTIQCQVDSQVTMMFWYRQQPGQSLTLIATANQGSEATYESGFVIDKFPISRPNLTFSTLTVSNMSPEDSSIYLCSVARETQYFGPGTRLLVL.

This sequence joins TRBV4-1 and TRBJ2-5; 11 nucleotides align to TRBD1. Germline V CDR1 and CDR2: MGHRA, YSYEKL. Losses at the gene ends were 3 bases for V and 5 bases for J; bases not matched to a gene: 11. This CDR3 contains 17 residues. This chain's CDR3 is CASSQLPGQGEDETQYF. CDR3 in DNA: TGCGCCAGCAGCCAGCTCCCGGGACAGGGGGAAGACGAGACCCAGTACTTC.

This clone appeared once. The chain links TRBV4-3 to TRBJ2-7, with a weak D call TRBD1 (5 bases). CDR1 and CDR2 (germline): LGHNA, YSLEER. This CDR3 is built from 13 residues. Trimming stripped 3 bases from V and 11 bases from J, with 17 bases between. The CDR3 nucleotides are TGCGCCAGCAGCCAGCGGACATTTGACCGCGAGTACTTC. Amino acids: CASSQRTFDREYF.

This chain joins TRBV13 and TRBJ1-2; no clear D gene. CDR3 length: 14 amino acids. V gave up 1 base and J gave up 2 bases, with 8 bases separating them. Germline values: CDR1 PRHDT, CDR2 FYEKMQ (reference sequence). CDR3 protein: CASSLVASNYGYTF. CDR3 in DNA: TGTGCCAGCAGCTTAGTAGCAAGCAACTATGGCTACACCTTC.

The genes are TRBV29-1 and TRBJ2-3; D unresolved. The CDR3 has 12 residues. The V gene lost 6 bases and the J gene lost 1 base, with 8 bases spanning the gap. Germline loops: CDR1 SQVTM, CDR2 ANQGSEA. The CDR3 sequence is CSVQRGTDTQYF. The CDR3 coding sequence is TGCAGCGTCCAAAGGGGCACAGATACGCAGTATTTT.

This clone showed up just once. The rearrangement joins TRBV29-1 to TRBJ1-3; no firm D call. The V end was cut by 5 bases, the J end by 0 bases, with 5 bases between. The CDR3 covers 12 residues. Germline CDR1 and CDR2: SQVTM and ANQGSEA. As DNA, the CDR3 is TGCAGCGTTAGAGGCTCTGGAAACACCATATATTTT. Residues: CSVRGSGNTIYF.

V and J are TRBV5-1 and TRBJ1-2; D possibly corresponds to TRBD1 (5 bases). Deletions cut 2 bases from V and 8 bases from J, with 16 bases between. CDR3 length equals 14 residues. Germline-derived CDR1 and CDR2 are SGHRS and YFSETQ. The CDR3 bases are TGCGCCAGCAGCTTACCGGGGCCCAATACGGGCTACACCTTC. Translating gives CASSLPGPNTGYTF.

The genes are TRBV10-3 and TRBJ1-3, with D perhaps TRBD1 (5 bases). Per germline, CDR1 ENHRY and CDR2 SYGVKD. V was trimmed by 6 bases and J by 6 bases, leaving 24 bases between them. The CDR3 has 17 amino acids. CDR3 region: CAISKTVSGSGENTIYF. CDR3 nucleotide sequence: TGTGCCATCAGCAAGACAGTCTCCGGCTCTGGGGAAAACACCATATATTTT.

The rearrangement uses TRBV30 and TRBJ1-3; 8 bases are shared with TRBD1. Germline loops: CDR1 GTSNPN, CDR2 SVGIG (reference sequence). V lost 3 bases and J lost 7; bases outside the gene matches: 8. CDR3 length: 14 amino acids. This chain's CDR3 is CAWRWGRGRNTIYF. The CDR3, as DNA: TGTGCCTGGAGGTGGGGCAGGGGGCGCAACACCATATATTTT.

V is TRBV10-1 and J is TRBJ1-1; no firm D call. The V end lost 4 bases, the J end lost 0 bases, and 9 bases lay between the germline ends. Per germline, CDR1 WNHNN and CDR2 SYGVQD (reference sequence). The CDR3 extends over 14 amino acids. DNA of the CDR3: TGCGCCAGCAGTGCCGACTTGTTGAACACTGAAGCTTTCTTT. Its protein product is CASSADLLNTEAFF.

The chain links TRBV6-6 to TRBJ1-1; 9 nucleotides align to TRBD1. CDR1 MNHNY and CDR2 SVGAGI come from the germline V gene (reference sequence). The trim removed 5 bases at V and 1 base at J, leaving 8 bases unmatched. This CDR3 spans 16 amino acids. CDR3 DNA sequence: TGTGCCAGCAGTCAGACACAGGGGGCCCAGAACACTGAAGCTTTCTTT. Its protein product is CASSQTQGAQNTEAFF.

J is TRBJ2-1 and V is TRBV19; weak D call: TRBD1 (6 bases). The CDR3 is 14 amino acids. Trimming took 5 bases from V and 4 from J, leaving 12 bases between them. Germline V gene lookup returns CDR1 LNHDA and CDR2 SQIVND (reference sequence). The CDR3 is CASSPRTDYNEQFF. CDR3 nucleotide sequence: TGTGCCAGTAGTCCCCGGACAGATTACAATGAGCAGTTCTTC.